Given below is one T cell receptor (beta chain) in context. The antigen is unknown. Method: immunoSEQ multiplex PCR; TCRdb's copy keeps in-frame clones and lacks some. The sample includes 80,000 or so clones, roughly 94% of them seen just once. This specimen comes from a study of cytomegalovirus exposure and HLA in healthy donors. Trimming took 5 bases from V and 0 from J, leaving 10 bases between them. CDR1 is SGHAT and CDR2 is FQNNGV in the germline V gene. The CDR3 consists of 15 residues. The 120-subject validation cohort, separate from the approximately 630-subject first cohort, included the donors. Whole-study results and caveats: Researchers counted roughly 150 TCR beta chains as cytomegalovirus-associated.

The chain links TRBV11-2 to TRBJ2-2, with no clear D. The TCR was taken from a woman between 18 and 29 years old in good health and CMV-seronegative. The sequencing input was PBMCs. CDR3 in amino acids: CASSLFDSNTGELFF. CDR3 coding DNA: TGTGCCAGCAGCCTCTTCGACTCGAACACCGGGGAGCTGTTTTTT.